These 4 T cell receptor beta chains were all obtained from the same sample, sequenced in a study of T cell repertoires in cytomegalovirus infection. Their antigen targets remain unknown. TCRdb redid the calling of the reads with MiXCR, one entry per CDR3 protein. In the table there are some 220,000 distinct CDR3 sequences, around 35% of which are singletons. Sequenced here: CD8+ T cells from cultured PBMCs, sampled from culture after CMV antigen stimulation. Receptor source: a human donor in good health (CMV status not recorded). Some clones in this sample may be carry-over from other donors' samples.

In DNA form, the CDR3 reads TGCGCCAGCAGCCCCTGGGAACGGACTGAAGCTTTCTTT. This gives the protein CASSPWERTEAFF. V and J are TRBV4-1 and TRBJ1-1; D unresolved. CDR3 length equals 13 residues. The germline V gene has CDR1 MGHRA and CDR2 YSYEKL. V lost 4 bases and J 5 bases, leaving 11 bases between the germline ends.

The chain links TRBV12-3 or TRBV12-4 to TRBJ2-3, with D perhaps matching TRBD2 (7 bases). The CDR3 consists of 17 residues. The V end was cut by 6 bases, the J end by 0 bases, with 19 bases between. The CDR3 region is CASRPPRRGPSTDTQYF. In DNA form, the CDR3 reads TGTGCCAGCAGGCCCCCGAGGCGGGGGCCTAGCACAGATACGCAGTATTTT.

V and J are TRBV29-1 and TRBJ2-1, with TRBD1 matching over 11 bases. V dropped 6 bases and J dropped 1; count of bases not matched to a gene: 5. The V gene's germline CDR1 is SQVTM and CDR2 ANQGSEA. CDR3 length: 15 amino acids. The CDR3 is CSVRTGGWSYNEQFF. Here the CDR3 DNA reads TGCAGCGTGAGGACAGGGGGCTGGTCCTACAATGAGCAGTTCTTC.

J is TRBJ2-3 and V is TRBV2, with D possibly TRBD1 on 6 matching bases. The CDR3 has 15 amino acids. Trimming pared 6 bases from V and 4 bases from J, leaving 17 bases between. Germline V gene data show CDR1 as SNHLY and CDR2 as FYNNEI. CDR3 bases: TGTGCCAGCAGCCAGGGGTCTTGGAGCGCAGATACGCAGTATTTT. Translating it yields CASSQGSWSADTQYF.